Below are 30 T cell receptor beta chains sequenced from a single sample in a study of blood T cell repertoires in COVID-19. Measured with immunoSEQ multiplex PCR; TCRdb has only the in-frame clones, and not every one. The sample holds some 180,000 clones; around four fifths are singletons and the top ten take roughly 2.7%. Input material: peripheral blood. The source is a woman of 80 years or more with COVID-19, enrolled during active disease.

The chain employs TRBV28 and TRBJ2-7; D is perhaps TRBD2 (5 bases). The V end lost 2 bases, the J end lost 4 bases, and 12 bases lay between the germline ends. Germline V gene sequence: CDR1 MDHEN, CDR2 SYDVKM. The CDR3 length is 14 residues. As DNA, the CDR3 is TGTGCCAGCAGTTTAGCAGGAAGGAGGTACGAGCAGTACTTC. Its translation: CASSLAGRRYEQYF.

This clone was recorded once. The chain employs TRBV19 and TRBJ2-1, with 14 bases fitting TRBD2. CDR3 size: 17 residues. Trimming cost V 11 bases and J 0 bases; bases outside gene matches: 9. Germline loops: CDR1 LNHDA, CDR2 SQIVND (reference sequence). CDR3 DNA: TGTGCCTCGTCGGGACTAGCGGGGGCCCTCTCCTACAATGAGCAGTTCTTC. It translates to CASSGLAGALSYNEQFF.

The chain uses TRBV29-1 and TRBJ1-1; possibly TRBD1 for D (6 bases). With 4 bases removed from V and 11 bases from J, the gap between germline ends came to 17 bases. The CDR3 consists of 12 residues. The V gene's germline CDR1 is SQVTM and CDR2 ANQGSEA. The CDR3 reads CSVGQVDASAFF. The CDR3 DNA reads TGCAGCGTTGGACAGGTAGACGCCAGCGCTTTCTTT.

The genes are TRBV2 and TRBJ1-4, with a possible D match to TRBD1 (5 bases). Germline V CDR1 and CDR2: SNHLY, FYNNEI. The CDR3 extends over 15 amino acids. V was clipped by 4 bases and J by 5 bases, with 14 bases between them. The CDR3 DNA follows: TGTGCCAGCAGTGGTTTAAGTAGGACAAATGAAAAACTGTTTTTT. It encodes CASSGLSRTNEKLFF.

The chain joins TRBV28 to TRBJ1-5; 7 nucleotides align to TRBD1. V was clipped by 3 bases and J by 3 bases; unmatched bases: 5. The V gene's germline CDR1 is MDHEN and CDR2 SYDVKM. The CDR3 loop spans 15 amino acids. In DNA form, the CDR3 reads TGTGCCAGCAGTTTCGGAGGGGGCGACAATCAGCCCCAGCATTTT. Translated: CASSFGGGDNQPQHF.

The rearrangement joins TRBV9 to TRBJ2-3; weak D call: TRBD2 (5 bases). V gave up 2 bases and J gave up 2 bases, with 12 bases separating them. This CDR3 has 15 amino acids. Germline V gene sequence: CDR1 SGDLS, CDR2 YYNGEE. DNA for the CDR3: TGTGCCAGCAGCGTCGGGATAGCAACCACAGATACGCAGTATTTT. Its translation is CASSVGIATTDTQYF.

This chain links TRBV14 with TRBJ2-2; a possible D gene is TRBD1 (7 bases). V lost 4 bases, J lost 4 bases, and 19 bases lay in between. Germline V gives CDR1 SGHDN, CDR2 FVKESK. The CDR3 spans 17 residues. The CDR3 coding sequence is TGTGCCAGCAGCCCCAAGAGGGGCCAGGGGGGCACCGGGGAGCTGTTTTTT. It encodes CASSPKRGQGGTGELFF. Variable domain in full (rest from reference TRBV14 and TRBJ2-2): EAGVTQFPSHSVIEKGQTVTLRCDPISGHDNLYWYRRVMGKEIKFLLHFVKESKQDESGMPNNRFLAERTGGTYSTLKVQPAELEDSGVYFCASSPKRGQGGTGELFFGEGSRLTVL.

The chain couples TRBV24-1 to TRBJ2-7, with 16 bases aligning to TRBD2. The V segment lost 5 bases and the J segment 1 base; nucleotides outside the gene matches: 10. The CDR3 loop spans 19 amino acids. Germline values: CDR1 KGHDR, CDR2 SFDVKD. The CDR3 loop reads CATSGRTGLAGGQSYEQYF. As DNA, the CDR3 is TGTGCCACCAGTGGTCGCACGGGACTAGCGGGAGGGCAGTCCTACGAGCAGTACTTC.

The genes are TRBV9 and TRBJ2-6, with D maybe TRBD1 (6 bases). The CDR3 has 15 amino acids. Trimming cost V 4 bases and J 0 bases, with 8 bases left between them. CDR1 and CDR2 (germline): SGDLS, YYNGEE. CDR3 region: CASSPRGSGANVLTF. The CDR3, as DNA: TGTGCCAGCAGCCCCAGGGGCTCTGGGGCCAACGTCCTGACTTTC.

J is TRBJ2-7 and V is TRBV9; weak D call: TRBD2 (7 bases). Germline V lookup: CDR1 SGDLS, CDR2 YYNGEE. This CDR3 spans 14 amino acids. The V gene lost 0 bases and the J gene lost 5 bases, with 12 bases spanning the gap. CDR3 sequence reads: CASSVVGGPNEQYF. The CDR3 coding sequence is TGTGCCAGCAGCGTAGTCGGGGGGCCCAACGAGCAGTACTTC.

The chain has TRBV3-1 (or the pseudogene TRBV3-2) and TRBJ2-5; D call uncertain. This CDR3 spans 14 amino acids. Germline V lookup: CDR1 LGHDT, CDR2 YNNKEL (reference sequence). V was cut by 2 bases and J by 4 bases, with 11 bases left in between. DNA of the CDR3: TGTGCCAGCAGCCAACTAAGCTCTCCAGAGACCCAGTACTTC. Protein: CASSQLSSPETQYF.

The CDR3 spells CASSRQYEQYF. The DNA of the CDR3 is TGTGCCAGCTCACGACAGTACGAGCAGTACTTC. V is TRBV18 and J is TRBJ2-7; TRBD1 is a possible D gene (5 bases). The CDR3 is 11 amino acids. Germline V CDR1 and CDR2: KGHSH, LQKENI. Between the trimmed V and J ends, which lost 4 bases and 4 bases, there was a span of 5 bases.

The V call is TRBV29-1, the J call TRBJ1-5; 7 bases are shared with TRBD1. With V trimmed by 6 bases and J by 1 base, 6 bases remained unmatched. The CDR3 has 14 amino acids. The germline CDR1 and CDR2 sequences are SQVTM and ANQGSEA. The CDR3 sequence: CSVMTGNSNQPQHF. The DNA for the CDR3 is TGCAGCGTAATGACAGGGAACAGCAATCAGCCCCAGCATTTT.

The chain carries TRBV6-1 and TRBJ2-3; TRBD2 might be the D (6 bases). CDR3 size: 14 residues. Germline loops: CDR1 MNHNS, CDR2 SASEGT. Trimming took off 8 bases at V and 4 bases at J, with 16 bases between the two ends. CDR3 amino acids: CASLEPGRSDTQYF. Written as DNA, the CDR3 is TGTGCCAGCCTTGAGCCAGGGAGGTCAGATACGCAGTATTTT.

V usage is TRBV2 and J usage is TRBJ1-6; TRBD1 might be the D (6 bases). CDR3 length: 14 residues. V lost 8 bases and J lost 4, with 12 bases in between. Germline CDR1 and CDR2: SNHLY and FYNNEI. The CDR3: CASLEQGYNSPLHF. CDR3 in DNA: TGTGCCAGCCTCGAGCAGGGGTATAATTCACCCCTCCACTTT.

This clone has a handful of counts. This chain connects TRBV9 to TRBJ2-5; perhaps TRBD1 as D (5 bases). This CDR3 contains 16 residues. CDR1 and CDR2 from the germline V gene are SGDLS and YYNGEE. Trimming removed 4 bases at V and 1 base at J, with 17 bases between. CDR3: CASSLPVYDSQETQYF. CDR3 DNA sequence: TGTGCCAGCAGCCTTCCTGTTTATGACAGCCAAGAGACCCAGTACTTC.

The CDR3 nucleotides read TGTGCCATCAGTGTCCTAGCTGAGCAGTTCTTC. Its protein is CAISVLAEQFF. The chain links TRBV10-3 to TRBJ2-1; D perhaps matches TRBD2 (5 bases). The CDR3 runs to 11 residues. Trimming took 4 bases from V and 9 from J, leaving 7 bases between them. The germline V gene encodes CDR1 ENHRY and CDR2 SYGVKD.

This chain joins TRBV18 and TRBJ1-3, with 7 bases that match TRBD1. CDR3 size: 17 residues. Per germline, CDR1 KGHSH and CDR2 LQKENI. V was pared by 3 bases and J by 0 bases, with 8 bases of the junction left unmatched. CDR3 coding DNA: TGTGCCAGCTCACCTCGACAGGGTTTAACCTCTGGAAACACCATATATTTT. It is translated as CASSPRQGLTSGNTIYF.

The genes are TRBV19 and TRBJ1-4, with 9 bases that match TRBD1. The ends lost 3 bases at V and 6 bases at J; junction bases unmatched: 8. This CDR3 is 16 amino acids long. The germline V gene has CDR1 LNHDA and CDR2 SQIVND (reference sequence). Here the CDR3 DNA reads TGTGCCAGTAGTATCCTCGGGACAGGGAAGGATGAAAAACTGTTTTTT. Protein: CASSILGTGKDEKLFF.

This clone was seen a single time. The gene calls are TRBV12-3 or TRBV12-4 and TRBJ1-2; tentatively, D is TRBD1 (5 bases). The V end lost 6 bases, the J end lost 4 bases, and 12 bases lay between the germline ends. There are 13 residues in the CDR3. The CDR3 nucleotides are TGTGCCAGCAGCCGAACAGGTACCTATGGCTACACCTTC. This translates into CASSRTGTYGYTF.

On this clone itself: A much larger clonotype is one base distant, so this may be a read error. CDR3 coding DNA: TGTGCCAGCAGCTGGACAGGGGGCGCGGGTGGCTACACCTTC. This sequence encodes CASSWTGGAGGYTF. This chain uses TRBV14 with TRBJ1-2; 11 nucleotides match TRBD1. The CDR3 contains 14 residues. The germline V gene has CDR1 SGHDN and CDR2 FVKESK. Germline trimming cut 5 bases from V and 7 bases from J; bases unmatched to any gene: 6.

V is TRBV5-4 and J is TRBJ2-2; TRBD2 agrees at 14 bases. CDR3 length: 16 amino acids. Losses at the gene ends were 4 bases for V and 6 bases for J; bases not matched to a gene: 5. The germline gives CDR1 SGHNT, CDR2 YYREEE (reference sequence). The CDR3 sequence: CASSPGLAGDPGELFF. The CDR3 nucleotides read TGTGCCAGCAGCCCGGGACTAGCGGGAGATCCCGGGGAGCTGTTTTTT. The whole variable domain, remainder taken from reference TRBV5-4 and TRBJ2-2, is ETGVTQSPTHLIKTRGQQVTLRCSSQSGHNTVSWYQQALGQGPQFIFQYYREEENGRGNFPPRFSGLQFPNYSSELNVNALELDDSALYLCASSPGLAGDPGELFFGEGSRLTVL.

The rearrangement joins TRBV7-3 to TRBJ1-2, with 8 bases identical to TRBD1. Looked up from germline, CDR1 is SGHTA and CDR2 is FQGTGA. The CDR3 has 15 residues. V lost 5 bases to trimming and J lost 7 bases; unmatched junction nucleotides: 12. The CDR3 spells CASSPQGAASSGYTF. CDR3 DNA: TGTGCCAGCAGCCCCCAGGGGGCCGCTTCCAGTGGCTACACCTTC.

The chain carries TRBV10-2 and TRBJ2-4, with 10 bases matching TRBD1. Germline assignment: CDR1 WSHSY and CDR2 SAAADI. The trim removed 5 bases at V and 7 bases at J, leaving 5 bases unmatched. This CDR3 comprises 14 residues. CDR3 DNA: TGCGCCAGCAGTCGACAGGGGGCAAAGAACATTCAGTACTTC. This gives the protein CASSRQGAKNIQYF.

This clone was counted a single time. One end of the junction does not line up with germline, which may come from a read error. The V gene is TRBV19, the J gene TRBJ2-7, with D maybe TRBD2 (7 bases). CDR3 length equals 12 residues. Germline V CDR1 and CDR2: LNHDA, SQIVND (reference sequence). CDR3 sequence: CASSPIRGARDF. In DNA, the CDR3 is TGTGCCAGTAGCCCGATCCGGGGGGCAAGGGACTTC.

The V call is TRBV7-2, the J call TRBJ2-3; 12 nucleotides agree with TRBD1. J gave up 4 bases and V 5 bases, and 13 bases lay outside the gene matches. Germline-derived CDR1 and CDR2 are SGHTA and FQGNSA. The CDR3 runs 18 residues. CDR3 residues: CASSRFMGTGGKADTQYF. The CDR3 nucleotides read TGTGCCAGCAGCCGTTTTATGGGGACAGGGGGCAAGGCAGATACGCAGTATTTT.

The rearrangement links TRBV15 to TRBJ1-6; 7 bases match TRBD1. Losses at the gene ends were 0 bases for V and 9 bases for J; bases not matched to a gene: 5. This CDR3 is 15 amino acids long. Germline V gene sequence: CDR1 LNHNV, CDR2 YYDKDF (reference sequence). The CDR3 here is CATSREGRGFSPLHF. The CDR3 DNA reads TGTGCCACCAGCAGAGAAGGCAGGGGGTTTTCACCCCTCCACTTT.

The chain has TRBV5-4 and TRBJ1-1; TRBD1 agrees at 8 bases. The CDR3 length is 16 residues. V was clipped by 0 bases and J by 2 bases; unmatched bases: 6. The germline gives CDR1 SGHNT, CDR2 YYREEE (reference sequence). CDR3 sequence (DNA): TGTGCCAGCAGCTTGGGGACAGGGCGGTTCAACACTGAAGCTTTCTTT. This sequence encodes CASSLGTGRFNTEAFF.

The chain employs TRBV27 and TRBJ2-1; 10 bases fit TRBD1. This CDR3 region has 17 residues. CDR1 is MNHEY, CDR2 SMNVEV, per germline (reference sequence). Losses at the gene ends were 3 bases for V and 6 bases for J; bases not matched to a gene: 11. CDR3 region: CASSFQWIGTGVNEQFF. The CDR3 nucleotides are TGTGCCAGCAGTTTTCAATGGATTGGGACAGGGGTCAATGAGCAGTTCTTC.

The genes are TRBV19 and TRBJ2-2; D is possibly TRBD1 (6 bases). The germline V and J ends were trimmed by 0 bases and 7 bases, with 9 bases remaining between them. CDR1 and CDR2 from the germline V gene are LNHDA and SQIVND (reference sequence). The CDR3 is 14 residues long. CDR3 sequence (DNA): TGTGCCAGTAGTATAGACTTACAGGGCGGGGAGCTGTTTTTT. This encodes CASSIDLQGGELFF.